This T cell receptor (beta chain) was sequenced for a study of naive and memory T cell subsets. The treatment here: skin biopsy from PPD injection site in Mantoux-positive individual. A UMI-containing oligonucleotide was joined by 3' ligation to the TCR cDNA template. CDR3 length equals 15 residues. The germline gives CDR1 MDHEN, CDR2 SYDVKM. V lost 3 bases, J lost 4 bases, and 5 bases stayed unmatched. Amplification of ligated cDNA took four PCR rounds with SP2 and nested alpha and beta constant primers. MiXCR, applied by TCRdb to the UMI-ligation and nested PCR reads, yields one record per CDR3 protein. The table includes 40,000 or so distinct CDR3 sequences, around 10% detected once. By sample share, this clonotype is medium-sized.

The source was skin, collected from a tuberculin skin test site. The chain combines TRBV28 with TRBJ1-5, with 8 positions matching TRBD1. The receptor was derived from an adult in good health. The CDR3 nucleotides read TGTGCCAGCAGTTTTCAGGGGGCTTTTAATCAGCCCCAGCATTTT. Translating it yields CASSFQGAFNQPQHF. Based on the CDR3 plus reference TRBV28 and TRBJ1-5, the full variable domain is DVKVTQSSRYLVKRTGEKVFLECVQDMDHENMFWYRQDPGLGLRLIYFSYDVKMKEKGDIPEGYSVSREKKERFSLILESASTNQTSMYLCASSFQGAFNQPQHFGDGTRLSIL.